This T cell receptor (beta chain) was profiled in a study of blood T cell repertoires in COVID-19. Across the study: Collection of acute and convalescent COVID-19 samples took place in the United States, Italy and Spain. T cells, B-cell-depleted T cells, or PBMCs provided the cDNA or gDNA that served as material.

V shed 3 bases and J shed 9 bases, with 13 bases lying between them. The CDR3 is made up of 12 amino acids. Germline V gene data show CDR1 as SGDLS and CDR2 as YYNGEE. In the original workflow: Amplified reference gene primers provided the basis for estimating nucleated cell counts. Data came from immunoSEQ multiplex PCR; TCRdb stores just in-frame clones and leaves some out. That table supplies the V and J calls and clone size; D and trimming were determined from the DNA. The sample has about 17,000 clones, about nine tenths seen once; the top ten hold about 5.6%. V is TRBV9 and J is TRBJ2-7, with D perhaps matching TRBD1 (5 bases). The sequenced sample was peripheral blood. The clonotype comes from a human donor in a cohort sampled during active COVID-19. In DNA form, the CDR3 reads TGTGCCAGCAGCGAACCTGGGGCGAGGCAGTACTTC. Its protein product is CASSEPGARQYF.